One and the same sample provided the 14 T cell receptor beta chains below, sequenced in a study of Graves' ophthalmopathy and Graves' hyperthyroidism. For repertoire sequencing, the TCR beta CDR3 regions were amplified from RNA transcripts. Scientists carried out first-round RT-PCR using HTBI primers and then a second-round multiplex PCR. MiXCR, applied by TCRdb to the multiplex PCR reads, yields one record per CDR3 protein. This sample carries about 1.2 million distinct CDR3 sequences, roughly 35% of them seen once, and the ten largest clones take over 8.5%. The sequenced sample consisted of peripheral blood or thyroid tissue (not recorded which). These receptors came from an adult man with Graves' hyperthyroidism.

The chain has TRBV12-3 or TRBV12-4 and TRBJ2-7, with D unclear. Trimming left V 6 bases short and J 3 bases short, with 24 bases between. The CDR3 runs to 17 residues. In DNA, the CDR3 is TGTGCCAGCAGCAGTTTCTTAGGGCCATTGATGGGCTACGAGCAGTACTTC. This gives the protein CASSSFLGPLMGYEQYF.

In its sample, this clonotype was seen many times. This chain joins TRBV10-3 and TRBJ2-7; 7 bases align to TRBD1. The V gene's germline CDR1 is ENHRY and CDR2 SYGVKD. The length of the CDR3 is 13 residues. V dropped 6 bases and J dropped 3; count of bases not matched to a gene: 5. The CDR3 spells CAISRQGHYEQYF. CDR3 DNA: TGTGCCATCAGCAGACAGGGCCACTACGAGCAGTACTTC.

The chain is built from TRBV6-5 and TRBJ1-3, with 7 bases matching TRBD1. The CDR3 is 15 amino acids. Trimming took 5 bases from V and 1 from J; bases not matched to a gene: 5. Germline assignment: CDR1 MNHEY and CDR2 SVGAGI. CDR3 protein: CASSKNRGSGNTIYF. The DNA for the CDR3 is TGTGCCAGCAGTAAGAACAGGGGTTCTGGAAACACCATATATTTT.

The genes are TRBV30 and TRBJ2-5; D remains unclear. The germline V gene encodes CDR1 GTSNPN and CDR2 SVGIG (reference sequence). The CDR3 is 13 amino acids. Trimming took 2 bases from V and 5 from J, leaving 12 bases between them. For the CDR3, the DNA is TGTGCCTGGAGTCGCGGAGCTGAGGAGACCCAGTACTTC. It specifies CAWSRGAEETQYF.

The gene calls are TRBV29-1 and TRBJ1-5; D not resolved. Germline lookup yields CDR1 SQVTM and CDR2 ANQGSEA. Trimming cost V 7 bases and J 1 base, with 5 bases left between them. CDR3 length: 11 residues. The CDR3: CSAESNQPQHF. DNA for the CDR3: TGCAGCGCAGAAAGCAATCAGCCCCAGCATTTT.

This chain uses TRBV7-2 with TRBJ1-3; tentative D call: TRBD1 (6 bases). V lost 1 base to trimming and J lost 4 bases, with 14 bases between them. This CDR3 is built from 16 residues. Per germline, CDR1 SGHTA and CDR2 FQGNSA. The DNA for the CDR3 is TGTGCCAGCAGCTTAGATGTCGGGGGGACAGGAAACACCATATATTTT. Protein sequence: CASSLDVGGTGNTIYF.

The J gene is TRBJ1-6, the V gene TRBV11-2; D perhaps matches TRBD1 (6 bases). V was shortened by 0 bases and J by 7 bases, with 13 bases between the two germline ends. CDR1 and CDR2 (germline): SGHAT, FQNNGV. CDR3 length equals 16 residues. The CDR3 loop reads CASSLEWDNQNSPLHF. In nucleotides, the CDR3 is TGTGCCAGCAGCTTAGAGTGGGACAACCAGAATTCACCCCTCCACTTT.

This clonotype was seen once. The CDR3 DNA reads as TGTGCCAGCAGCTCCTGGGCCGGTGGCGGGACCCAGTACTTC. Translated: CASSSWAGGGTQYF. The rearrangement joins TRBV7-2 to TRBJ2-5; D ambiguous. Germline lookup yields CDR1 SGHTA and CDR2 FQGNSA. CDR3 length: 14 amino acids. V was shortened by 4 bases and J by 7 bases, with 16 bases between the two germline ends.

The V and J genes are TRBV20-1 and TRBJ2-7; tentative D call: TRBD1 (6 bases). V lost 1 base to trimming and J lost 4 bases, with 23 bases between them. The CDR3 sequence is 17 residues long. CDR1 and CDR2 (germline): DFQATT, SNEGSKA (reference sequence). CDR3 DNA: TGCAGTGCTAGAGTTCCACAGGGAACCCTCTCCCGTTACGAGCAGTACTTC. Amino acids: CSARVPQGTLSRYEQYF.

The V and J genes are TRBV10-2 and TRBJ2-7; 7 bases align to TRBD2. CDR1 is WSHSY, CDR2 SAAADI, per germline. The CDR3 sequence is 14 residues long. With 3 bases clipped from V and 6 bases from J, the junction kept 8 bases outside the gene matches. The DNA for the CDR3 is TGCGCCAGCAGTGACTCCGGGAGGTTAATCGAGCAGTACTTC. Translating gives CASSDSGRLIEQYF.

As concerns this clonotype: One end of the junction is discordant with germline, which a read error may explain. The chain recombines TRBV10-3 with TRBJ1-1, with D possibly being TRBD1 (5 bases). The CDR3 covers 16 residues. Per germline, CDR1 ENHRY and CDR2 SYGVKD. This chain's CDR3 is CASSPAPQDSGTETFF. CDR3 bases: TGTGCCAGCAGTCCCGCCCCACAGGATTCCGGGACTGAAACTTTCTTT.

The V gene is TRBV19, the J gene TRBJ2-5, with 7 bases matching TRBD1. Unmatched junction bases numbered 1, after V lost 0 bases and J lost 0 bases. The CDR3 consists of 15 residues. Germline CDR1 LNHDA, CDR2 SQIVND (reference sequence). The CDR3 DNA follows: TGTGCCAGTAGTATAGACGGGACAGACCAAGAGACCCAGTACTTC. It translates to CASSIDGTDQETQYF.

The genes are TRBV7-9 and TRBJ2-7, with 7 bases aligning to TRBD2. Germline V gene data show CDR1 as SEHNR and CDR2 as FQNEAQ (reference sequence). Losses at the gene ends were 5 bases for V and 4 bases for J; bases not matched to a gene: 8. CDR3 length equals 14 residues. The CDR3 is CASSQEIAGYEQYF. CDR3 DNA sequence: TGTGCCAGCAGCCAAGAAATAGCGGGTTACGAGCAGTACTTC.

The CDR3 DNA follows: TGCGCCAGCAGCTTGGGGGTGGGGAATGAAAAACTGTTTTTT. This gives the protein CASSLGVGNEKLFF. V is TRBV5-1 and J is TRBJ1-4; no firm D call. Germline loops: CDR1 SGHRS, CDR2 YFSETQ. The CDR3 length is 14 residues. V lost 0 bases, J lost 5 bases, and 8 bases lay in between.